This T cell receptor (beta chain) was sequenced for a study of T cells after yellow fever vaccination. From the 5' RACE reads, TCRdb called clonotypes with MiXCR, one entry per CDR3 protein. Of about 400,000 distinct CDR3 sequences listed, about 6.2% are singletons. About this clonotype itself: Antigen unknown.

Notes on the study in general: Booster samples showed a return of most primary-vaccination clones (around 95% CD4, approximately 90% CD8).

This receptor was identified in a man aged 25-40 years who received the YFV17D yellow fever vaccine. The sequenced sample was PBMCs, obtained 5 days after the yellow fever booster vaccination.

The CDR3: CASSLVWGVDGSYEQYF. For the CDR3, the DNA is TGTGCCAGCAGCTTAGTTTGGGGGGTGGACGGCAGCTACGAGCAGTACTTC. V usage is TRBV7-2 and J usage is TRBJ2-7; D might be TRBD2 (6 bases). Trimming pared 1 base from V and 3 bases from J, leaving 19 bases between. CDR1 and CDR2 from the germline V gene are SGHTA and FQGNSA. This CDR3 region has 17 residues.